These 14 T cell receptor beta chains were all obtained from the same sample, sequenced in a study of T cell responses to AZD1222 COVID-19 vaccine. Clones were sequenced by immunoSEQ multiplex PCR, and TCRdb holds only the in-frame ones, with some missing. The table lists about 94,000 clones, around 87% of them singletons, with roughly an eighth in the top ten. Sequencing was performed on peripheral blood, taken 28 days after the second AZD1222 dose. The receptors were gathered from an adult who received the AZD1222 COVID-19 vaccine.

The chain couples TRBV7-3 to TRBJ2-7; D tentatively reads TRBD1 or TRBD2 (5 bases each). Trimming cost V 9 bases and J 0 bases, with 15 bases left between them. The V gene's germline CDR1 is SGHTA and CDR2 FQGTGA. The CDR3 covers 14 residues. The CDR3 here is CARTGTVTSYEQYF. In DNA form, the CDR3 reads TGTGCCAGGACGGGGACCGTCACCTCCTACGAGCAGTACTTC.

This chain links TRBV5-1 with TRBJ2-3; TRBD1 might be the D (7 bases). CDR3 length: 16 residues. Germline values: CDR1 SGHRS, CDR2 YFSETQ. The V and J ends lost 4 bases and 3 bases respectively, with 18 bases between them. The DNA for the CDR3 is TGCGCCAGCAGCCTAGGCGCGGGACAGCCTACAGATACGCAGTATTTT. It is translated as CASSLGAGQPTDTQYF.

The V call is TRBV28, the J call TRBJ1-1, with a possible D match to TRBD1 (5 bases). This CDR3 has 14 residues. V lost 6 bases, J lost 4 bases, and 15 bases lay in between. Germline CDR1 reads MDHEN; CDR2 reads SYDVKM. CDR3 coding DNA: TGTGCCAGCAGGCCACCGGGTGGGGGCACTGAAGCTTTCTTT. Amino acid sequence: CASRPPGGGTEAFF. The variable domain in full, completed from reference TRBV28 and TRBJ1-1, reads DVKVTQSSRYLVKRTGEKVFLECVQDMDHENMFWYRQDPGLGLRLIYFSYDVKMKEKGDIPEGYSVSREKKERFSLILESASTNQTSMYLCASRPPGGGTEAFFGQGTRLTVV.

The chain carries TRBV7-2 and TRBJ1-6; 8 nucleotides agree with TRBD1. CDR3 length: 15 residues. V lost 3 bases and J lost 9; bases outside the gene matches: 7. Germline CDR1 and CDR2: SGHTA and FQGNSA. CDR3 coding DNA: TGTGCCAGCAGCTTTCGGACAGGGCAAACTTCACCCCTCCACTTT. Its translation is CASSFRTGQTSPLHF.

The chain employs TRBV2 and TRBJ2-1; 10 nucleotides line up with TRBD2. The CDR3 is made up of 16 amino acids. V lost 2 bases, J lost 6 bases, and 7 bases stayed unmatched. Germline CDR1 SNHLY, CDR2 FYNNEI. This CDR3 reads CASSERGLADVNEQFF. The CDR3 region has the DNA TGTGCCAGCAGTGAACGTGGACTAGCGGATGTCAATGAGCAGTTCTTC.

By proportion, this clone is large. The gene calls are TRBV7-3 and TRBJ2-6; D not certain. The V and J ends lost 5 bases and 1 base respectively, with 21 bases between them. The CDR3 is made up of 19 amino acids. Germline V gene sequence: CDR1 SGHTA, CDR2 FQGTGA. The chain's CDR3 is CASSPLLEFSSSGANVLTF. The CDR3 DNA reads as TGTGCCAGCAGCCCACTTTTGGAGTTCTCTAGTTCTGGGGCCAACGTCCTGACTTTC. Filled out from reference TRBV7-3 and TRBJ2-6, the complete variable domain reads GAGVSQTPSNKVTEKGKYVELRCDPISGHTALYWYRQSLGQGPEFLIYFQGTGAADDSGLPNDRFFAVRPEGSVSTLKIQRTERGDSAVYLCASSPLLEFSSSGANVLTFGAGSRLTVL.

The genes are TRBV12-3 or TRBV12-4 and TRBJ1-1; no definite D call. V gave up 6 bases and J gave up 11 bases, with 16 bases separating them. The CDR3 is 12 amino acids. The CDR3 region has the DNA TGTGCCAGCAGGACCCCTCAGGCACCGGCTTTCTTT. Residues: CASRTPQAPAFF.

The chain links TRBV6-5 to TRBJ2-1, with D perhaps matching TRBD1 (6 bases). Germline V gene sequence: CDR1 MNHEY, CDR2 SVGAGI. This CDR3 comprises 15 residues. Trimming removed 6 bases from V and 4 bases from J, with 16 bases in between. CDR3 region: CASSRETGSYNEQFF. The CDR3 region has the DNA TGTGCCAGCAGCCGGGAAACAGGGTCGTACAATGAGCAGTTCTTC.

The chain links TRBV4-1 to TRBJ1-5; D perhaps matches TRBD1 (6 bases). CDR1 and CDR2 from the germline V gene are MGHRA and YSYEKL. V lost 4 bases to trimming and J lost 8 bases, with 15 bases between them. CDR3 size: 14 residues. The CDR3 is CASSRTAEGEPQHF. In DNA, the CDR3 is TGCGCCAGCAGCCGCACTGCGGAGGGGGAGCCCCAGCATTTT.

The chain has TRBV28 and TRBJ2-2; no reliable D call. Germline V gene sequence: CDR1 MDHEN, CDR2 SYDVKM. The CDR3 covers 12 residues. Trimming shortened V by 7 bases and J by 5 bases, and 8 bases separated the two germline ends. CDR3 nucleotides: TGTGCCAGCACCTTTCGAACCGGGGAGCTGTTTTTT. As protein: CASTFRTGELFF.

The chain has TRBV27 and TRBJ1-6; D may be TRBD1 (6 bases). Per the germline V gene, CDR1 is MNHEY and CDR2 is SMNVEV (reference sequence). CDR3 size: 14 residues. V shed 4 bases and J shed 11 bases, with 15 bases lying between them. CDR3 bases: TGTGCCAGCAGTTGGCTCGGGGGCGCAACACCCCTCCACTTT. It translates to CASSWLGGATPLHF.

The chain links TRBV7-2 to TRBJ2-1, with 7 bases matching TRBD2. CDR1 is SGHTA and CDR2 is FQGNSA in the germline V gene. The V and J ends lost 3 bases and 4 bases, in that order; junction bases with no gene match: 6. The CDR3 is 15 amino acids. CDR3 sequence (DNA): TGTGCCAGCAGCTTGCTAGCGGACGCGTACAATGAGCAGTTCTTC. Residues: CASSLLADAYNEQFF. Supplemented by reference TRBV7-2 and TRBJ2-1, the full variable domain reads GAGVSQSPSNKVTEKGKDVELRCDPISGHTALYWYRQSLGQGLEFLIYFQGNSAPDKSGLPSDRFSAERTGGSVSTLTIQRTQQEDSAVYLCASSLLADAYNEQFFGPGTRLTVL.

The chain employs TRBV7-9 and TRBJ2-1, with 11 bases aligning to TRBD2. Germline V gene sequence: CDR1 SEHNR, CDR2 FQNEAQ (reference sequence). CDR3 length: 16 amino acids. The V and J ends lost 2 bases and 6 bases, in that order; junction bases with no gene match: 6. The CDR3 loop is CASSLSSGTSGNEQFF. The DNA of the CDR3 is TGTGCCAGCAGCTTATCGTCCGGGACTAGCGGCAATGAGCAGTTCTTC.

The chain uses TRBV2 and TRBJ1-3, with D possibly matching TRBD1 (6 bases). CDR1 SNHLY and CDR2 FYNNEI come from the germline V gene. The CDR3 length is 13 residues. The V end was cut by 6 bases, the J end by 3 bases, with 9 bases between. The CDR3 nucleotides are TGTGCCAGCAGACAGGGAAGTGGAAACACCATATATTTT. Protein product: CASRQGSGNTIYF.